The clone carrying this T cell receptor (beta chain) qualifies as medium-sized (0.01 to 0.1%). The antigen is undetermined. No patient had received any treatment before thyroid surgery. This entry belongs to a study of metastatic and nonmetastatic thyroid tumors. Study-wide context: Repertoire data that came from the blood and tumor or nodule tissue of malignant and benign thyroid patients were compared. Overall study results and limits: Versus benign nodules, malignant thyroid tumors reportedly had significantly higher TCR beta diversity, in blood and tumor.

Original handling: Using the CDR3 differences seen across clinicopathological groups, the authors built a distant-metastasis classifier for papillary thyroid cancer, which was meant to discriminate distant-metastatic patients. TCRdb re-processed the PCR reads through MiXCR. The V and J calls come from TCRdb's annotation, not from the publication. Of 20,000 to 30,000 clones listed, roughly 13% were seen once; the top ten hold more than 13%. The TCR was taken from a female donor with papillary thyroid cancer or a benign thyroid nodule (not recorded which). Some clones in this sample may be carry-over from other donors' samples. Input material: blood.

DNA of the CDR3: TGTGCCAGCAGCTCCGGGACAGGGAATTCACCCCTCCACTTT. This translates into CASSSGTGNSPLHF. The V and J genes are TRBV3-1 and TRBJ1-6, with 9 bases identical to TRBD1. Germline values: CDR1 LGHDT, CDR2 YNNKEL (reference sequence). After removal of 5 bases from V and 7 bases from J, the junction contained 3 bases not matched to a gene. This CDR3 has 14 residues.